Listed below are T cell receptor beta chains from one sample, sequenced in a study of blood T cell repertoires in COVID-19. The table came from immunoSEQ multiplex PCR; TCRdb's copy has only in-frame clones and leaves some out. The sample shows roughly 30,000 clones, roughly 89% of them seen only once. Sequenced: peripheral blood. The receptors were sampled from a man older than 75 with acute or convalescent COVID-19. Both conserved end residues are part of each CDR3. Each record gives: V gene, J gene, clone size, D gene, CDR3 DNA, CDR3 protein. A D gene is named only where the DNA matches it firmly. Some rows mark clone size as missing; the rest say once, few, many or name a class of expanded clone.

V gene: TRBV11-2; J gene: TRBJ2-5; clone size: -; D gene: -; CDR3 DNA: TGTGCCAGCAGCGTGGGCGGGCCAGGGGGGGAGACCCAGTACTTC; CDR3 protein: CASSVGGPGGETQYF
V gene: TRBV5-4; J gene: TRBJ2-2; clone size: -; D gene: TRBD2; CDR3 DNA: TGTGCCAGCGGTGGAGCGGGAGGGCCGACCGGGGAGCTGTTTTTT; CDR3 protein: CASGGAGGPTGELFF
V gene: TRBV19; J gene: TRBJ2-7; clone size: -; D gene: -; CDR3 DNA: TGTGCCAGTAGTATAGGGGGCGCCTCCTACGAGCAGTACTTC; CDR3 protein: CASSIGGASYEQYF
V gene: TRBV7-9; J gene: TRBJ2-6; clone size: -; D gene: TRBD1; CDR3 DNA: TGTGCCAGCAGCTTACTTCAGGGGGCTGGGGCCAACGTCCTGACTTTC; CDR3 protein: CASSLLQGAGANVLTF
V gene: TRBV6-5; J gene: TRBJ1-2; clone size: once; D gene: TRBD1; CDR3 DNA: TGTGCCAGCAGTTACTCGCGACAGGGTATTATAGGCTACACCTTC; CDR3 protein: CASSYSRQGIIGYTF
V gene: TRBV5-1; J gene: TRBJ2-1; clone size: -; D gene: -; CDR3 DNA: TGCGCCAGCAGCTTGGACCCTATTGAGCAGTTCTTC; CDR3 protein: CASSLDPIEQFF
V gene: TRBV9; J gene: TRBJ1-4; clone size: -; D gene: -; CDR3 DNA: TGTGCCAGCAGCGCGGGGGGCCCAAGAGCAACTAATGAAAAACTGTTTTTT; CDR3 protein: CASSAGGPRATNEKLFF
V gene: TRBV5-1; J gene: TRBJ2-1; clone size: few; D gene: TRBD2; CDR3 DNA: TGCGCCAGCAGCCAACTAGCGGGAGGGAAGAATGAGCAGTTCTTC; CDR3 protein: CASSQLAGGKNEQFF
V gene: TRBV28; J gene: TRBJ1-2; clone size: once; D gene: -; CDR3 DNA: TGTGCCAGCAGTTTAAGAGTGGATGGCTACACCTTC; CDR3 protein: CASSLRVDGYTF
V gene: TRBV5-4; J gene: TRBJ2-4; clone size: once; D gene: -; CDR3 DNA: TGTGCCAGCAGCTTGATCAGGGATGGTTGGAAAAACATTCAGTACTTC; CDR3 protein: CASSLIRDGWKNIQYF
V gene: TRBV5-4; J gene: TRBJ2-2; clone size: few; D gene: -; CDR3 DNA: TGTGCCAGCAGCATACTAGAGGACACCGGGGAGCTGTTTTTT; CDR3 protein: CASSILEDTGELFF
V gene: TRBV5-1; J gene: TRBJ1-1; clone size: -; D gene: -; CDR3 DNA: TGCGCCAGCAGCTTTAATTTGGGGGGCACTGAAGCTTTCTTT; CDR3 protein: CASSFNLGGTEAFF
V gene: TRBV24-1; J gene: TRBJ2-3; clone size: -; D gene: -; CDR3 DNA: TGTGCCACCAGTGATTCCCCGGGGATCACAGATACGCAGTATTTT; CDR3 protein: CATSDSPGITDTQYF
V gene: TRBV18; J gene: TRBJ1-4; clone size: -; D gene: -; CDR3 DNA: TGTGCCAGCTGCCCGACGGGTAATGAAAAACTGTTTTTT; CDR3 protein: CASCPTGNEKLFF
V gene: TRBV18; J gene: TRBJ2-3; clone size: -; D gene: TRBD2; CDR3 DNA: TGTGCCAGCTCAACGGGAGGGTCAGATACGCAGTATTTT; CDR3 protein: CASSTGGSDTQYF
V gene: TRBV2; J gene: TRBJ2-3; clone size: -; D gene: TRBD1; CDR3 DNA: TGTGCCAGCAGGGAGACAGGGCCTAGCACAGATACGCAGTATTTT; CDR3 protein: CASRETGPSTDTQYF
V gene: TRBV3-1/TRBV3-2; J gene: TRBJ2-1; clone size: -; D gene: TRBD2; CDR3 DNA: TGTGCCAGCAGCCAAGAAAGTAGCGGGGGCTACAATGAGCAGTTCTTC; CDR3 protein: CASSQESSGGYNEQFF
V gene: TRBV21-1; J gene: TRBJ1-3; clone size: -; D gene: -; CDR3 DNA: TGTGCCAGCAGCAAAAGGAGGGTCCCACTCTCTGGAAACACCATATATTTT; CDR3 protein: CASSKRRVPLSGNTIYF
V gene: TRBV15; J gene: TRBJ2-1; clone size: -; D gene: TRBD2; CDR3 DNA: TGTGCCACCAGCAGAGATTTGGGGACTAGCGTCTTCAATGAGCAGTTCTTC; CDR3 protein: CATSRDLGTSVFNEQFF
V gene: TRBV2; J gene: TRBJ2-2; clone size: -; D gene: TRBD2; CDR3 DNA: TGTGCCAGCAATCCCTTCGCGGGAGCAGCCACCGGGGAGCTGTTTTTT; CDR3 protein: CASNPFAGAATGELFF
V gene: TRBV5-6; J gene: TRBJ1-2; clone size: once; D gene: -; CDR3 DNA: TGTGCCAGCAGCACTCTCTCACGGAGCTATGGCTACACCTTC; CDR3 protein: CASSTLSRSYGYTF
V gene: TRBV7-7; J gene: TRBJ2-1; clone size: -; D gene: -; CDR3 DNA: TGTGCCAGCAGCGACGGACAGATCGGCCTATACAATGAGCAGTTCTTC; CDR3 protein: CASSDGQIGLYNEQFF
V gene: TRBV6-1; J gene: TRBJ2-7; clone size: -; D gene: TRBD1; CDR3 DNA: TGTGCCAGCAGTGAGCGGACAGGGGGAAGAGGCGAGCAGTACTTC; CDR3 protein: CASSERTGGRGEQYF
V gene: TRBV5-6; J gene: TRBJ2-7; clone size: -; D gene: -; CDR3 DNA: TGTGCCAGCAGCTTGGACGGGGGTACCTACGAGCAGTACTTC; CDR3 protein: CASSLDGGTYEQYF
V gene: TRBV7-9; J gene: TRBJ1-4; clone size: -; D gene: TRBD1; CDR3 DNA: TGTGCCAGCAGCTTATGGCAGGGGGCCTCTAATGAAAAACTGTTTTTT; CDR3 protein: CASSLWQGASNEKLFF
V gene: TRBV6-5; J gene: TRBJ2-7; clone size: few; D gene: -; CDR3 DNA: TGTGCCAGCAACGGACAGACCTACGAGCAGTACTTC; CDR3 protein: CASNGQTYEQYF
V gene: TRBV2; J gene: TRBJ1-1; clone size: -; D gene: -; CDR3 DNA: TGTGCCAGCAGTACCCGGGTCAACACTGAAGCTTTCTTT; CDR3 protein: CASSTRVNTEAFF
V gene: TRBV4-1; J gene: TRBJ2-1; clone size: -; D gene: TRBD2; CDR3 DNA: TGCGCCAGCAGCCAAACTAGCGGGATTAGCTCCTACAATGAGCAGTTCTTC; CDR3 protein: CASSQTSGISSYNEQFF
V gene: TRBV5-4; J gene: TRBJ1-4; clone size: -; D gene: -; CDR3 DNA: TGTGCCAGCAGCAACCGGGTGACTAATGAAAAACTGTTTTTT; CDR3 protein: CASSNRVTNEKLFF
V gene: TRBV12-5; J gene: TRBJ2-1; clone size: -; D gene: TRBD2; CDR3 DNA: TGTGCTAGTGGTTTGGTGGTAAGCGGGAGTGTCAATGAGCAGTTCTTC; CDR3 protein: CASGLVVSGSVNEQFF
V gene: TRBV19; J gene: TRBJ1-5; clone size: -; D gene: TRBD1; CDR3 DNA: TGTGCCAGTAGCCTGCAGGGGGGTCAGCCCCAGCATTTT; CDR3 protein: CASSLQGGQPQHF
V gene: TRBV4-2; J gene: TRBJ2-7; clone size: -; D gene: -; CDR3 DNA: TGTGCCAGCAGCCAAGATACGGGCGAGCAGTACTTC; CDR3 protein: CASSQDTGEQYF
V gene: TRBV9; J gene: TRBJ2-3; clone size: -; D gene: TRBD2; CDR3 DNA: TGTGCCAGCAGCAATTTAGCGGGAGTTCGCACAGATACGCAGTATTTT; CDR3 protein: CASSNLAGVRTDTQYF
V gene: TRBV3-1/TRBV3-2; J gene: TRBJ1-1; clone size: -; D gene: -; CDR3 DNA: TGTGCCAGCAGCCGTTCCGGAACAGGGAGTGCTGAAGCTTTCTTT; CDR3 protein: CASSRSGTGSAEAFF
V gene: TRBV6-1; J gene: TRBJ1-2; clone size: -; D gene: TRBD1; CDR3 DNA: TGTGCCAGCAGTGAAGTAGCCAGGGGGCATGGCTACACCTTC; CDR3 protein: CASSEVARGHGYTF
V gene: TRBV7-2; J gene: TRBJ2-1; clone size: -; D gene: -; CDR3 DNA: TGTGCCAGCAGCTTAGACCGCCTAAGCTCCTACAATGAGCAGTTCTTC; CDR3 protein: CASSLDRLSSYNEQFF
V gene: TRBV19; J gene: TRBJ2-2; clone size: few; D gene: TRBD2; CDR3 DNA: TGTGCCAGTAGAGAGCGGGAGCGGGCCGGGGAGCTGTTTTTT; CDR3 protein: CASRERERAGELFF
V gene: TRBV18; J gene: TRBJ1-5; clone size: -; D gene: -; CDR3 DNA: TGTGCCAGCTCTTCTCATCCGGGGTCCAGCAATCAGCCCCAGCATTTT; CDR3 protein: CASSSHPGSSNQPQHF
V gene: TRBV30; J gene: TRBJ2-6; clone size: -; D gene: -; CDR3 DNA: TGTGCCTGGAACAGGCTTGTGGCCAACGTCCTGACTTTC; CDR3 protein: CAWNRLVANVLTF
V gene: TRBV18; J gene: TRBJ1-5; clone size: -; D gene: -; CDR3 DNA: TGTGCCAGCTCACCAATGGGGGGGGCTAGCGATCAGCCCCAGCATTTT; CDR3 protein: CASSPMGGASDQPQHF
V gene: TRBV11-3; J gene: TRBJ2-1; clone size: -; D gene: TRBD2; CDR3 DNA: TGTGCCAGCAGCTCAAACTTAGCGGGAGAGCAGTTCTTC; CDR3 protein: CASSSNLAGEQFF
V gene: TRBV7-2; J gene: TRBJ2-5; clone size: once; D gene: TRBD2; CDR3 DNA: TGTGCCAGCAGCCGGGGACTAGCGGAAGAGACCCAGTACTTC; CDR3 protein: CASSRGLAEETQYF
V gene: TRBV3-1/TRBV3-2; J gene: TRBJ2-7; clone size: few; D gene: -; CDR3 DNA: TGTGCCAGCAGCCAAGAGCTGGGGGGCGAGCAGTACTTC; CDR3 protein: CASSQELGGEQYF
V gene: TRBV24-1; J gene: TRBJ2-1; clone size: -; D gene: -; CDR3 DNA: TGTGCCACCAGTGATGAGGGTACTACTGACAATGAGCAGTTCTTC; CDR3 protein: CATSDEGTTDNEQFF
V gene: TRBV11-2; J gene: TRBJ2-1; clone size: -; D gene: TRBD2; CDR3 DNA: TGTGCCAGCAGCTCTAGCGGAAATTCCAATGAGCAGTTCTTC; CDR3 protein: CASSSSGNSNEQFF
V gene: TRBV28; J gene: TRBJ2-6; clone size: -; D gene: -; CDR3 DNA: TGTGCCAGCAGTTTCTCCTCTGGGGCCAACGTCCTGACTTTC; CDR3 protein: CASSFSSGANVLTF
V gene: TRBV29-1; J gene: TRBJ2-2; clone size: once; D gene: TRBD1; CDR3 DNA: TGCAGCGTTAGGGGACAGGGGGCCGGGGACACCGGGGAGCTGTTTTTT; CDR3 protein: CSVRGQGAGDTGELFF
V gene: TRBV3-1/TRBV3-2; J gene: TRBJ2-1; clone size: -; D gene: -; CDR3 DNA: TGTGCCAGCAGCCAAGGGTGGAGTAACAATGAGCAGTTCTTC; CDR3 protein: CASSQGWSNNEQFF
V gene: TRBV18; J gene: TRBJ1-1; clone size: -; D gene: TRBD1; CDR3 DNA: TGTGCCAGCTCAAGACAGGGGATCCGCACTGAAGCTTTCTTT; CDR3 protein: CASSRQGIRTEAFF
V gene: TRBV30; J gene: TRBJ1-4; clone size: few; D gene: -; CDR3 DNA: TGTGCCTGGAGGTCCTTAGTCGTAGGGGATAAACTGTTTTTT; CDR3 protein: CAWRSLVVGDKLFF
V gene: TRBV3-1/TRBV3-2; J gene: TRBJ2-1; clone size: once; D gene: TRBD2; CDR3 DNA: TGTGCCAGCAGCCGTTTCTGGCGGGAGGCCCACAATGAGCAGTTCTTC; CDR3 protein: CASSRFWREAHNEQFF